These T cell receptor beta chains were read from a single sample in a study of memory CD4+ T cells and cytomegalovirus serostatus. Assay used: immunoSEQ multiplex PCR; TCRdb lists only in-frame clones, some missing. The sample lists tens of thousands of clones, around 77% occurring once. Sequencing was performed on memory CD4+ T cells from blood. The receptor set was obtained from an adult in good health and CMV-seronegative. Each CDR3 is given with its conserved first and last residue. Each record gives: J gene, clone size, D gene, V gene, CDR3 DNA, CDR3 protein. A D gene is named only where the DNA matches it firmly. Clone size is stated in some rows and not others, as once, few, many or a class when expanded.

TRBJ2-7 few TRBD2 TRBV28 TGTGCCAGCAGTTTACCCAAAGGACTAAGCGGGGGATCCTACGAGCAGTACTTC CASSLPKGLSGGSYEQYF
TRBJ1-6 NA TRBD1 TRBV27 TGTGCCAGCAGTTCGCTACGACAGGGGGATCGGTGGAATTCACCCCTCCACTTT CASSSLRQGDRWNSPLHF
TRBJ2-5 NA TRBD2 TRBV7-2 TGTGCCAGCAGCCTAGGGACTAGCGGGAGGGCCTCGGAGACCCAGTACTTC CASSLGTSGRASETQYF
TRBJ1-3 NA TRBD1 TRBV7-2 TGTGCCAGCAGCCCCCGACAGGGATCCAGAAACACCATATATTTT CASSPRQGSRNTIYF
TRBJ2-7 few TRBD1 TRBV29-1 TGCAGCGTCGAAGGTGACAGGGGGACCTACGAGCAGTACTTC CSVEGDRGTYEQYF
TRBJ1-2 NA NA TRBV7-9 TGTGCCAGCAGCGGGGGGGGCGGCTACACCTTC CASSGGGGYTF
TRBJ2-5 few NA TRBV15 TGTGCCACCAGCAGGCTAGGTTTTCGGCAAGAGACCCAGTACTTC CATSRLGFRQETQYF
TRBJ1-4 few NA TRBV5-1 TGCGCCAGCAGTCAAGTCTCCTGGGATACTGCAACTAATGAAAAACTGTTTTTT CASSQVSWDTATNEKLFF
TRBJ1-6 NA NA TRBV10-2 TGCGCCAGCACCCGTGGGGGGAGTTTATTGGAGGCCCTCCACTTT CASTRGGSLLEALHF
TRBJ2-6 NA NA TRBV5-1 TGCGCCAGCAGGGTAAAGACAGGGGCCAACGTCCTGACTTTC CASRVKTGANVLTF
TRBJ2-7 NA NA TRBV28 TGTGCCAGCAGTTCCGCGCGGCGGGCCATCTACGAGCAGTACTTC CASSSARRAIYEQYF
TRBJ1-1 NA NA TRBV7-9 TGTGCCAGCAGCTTCACGGGCAGCTCGAACACTGAAGCTTTCTTT CASSFTGSSNTEAFF
TRBJ2-1 NA TRBD2 TRBV7-3 TGTGCCAGCAGCTTAGCTAGCGGGGCCTCCTACAATGAGCAGTTCTTC CASSLASGASYNEQFF
TRBJ2-2 once NA TRBV19 TGTGCCAGTAATGGCAGGGTGGGCACCGGGGAGCTGTTTTTT CASNGRVGTGELFF
TRBJ2-1 NA NA TRBV7-9 TGTGCCAGCAGCCCGGGCGGGGGCTCCCACAATGAGCAGTTCTTC CASSPGGGSHNEQFF
TRBJ1-5 once NA TRBV2 TGTGCCAGCACCCTAGAGGGCCGACACCTCAATCAGCCCCAGCATTTT CASTLEGRHLNQPQHF